This T cell receptor (beta chain) originates from a study of blood T cell repertoires in COVID-19. In the study overall: COVID-19 samples, acute and convalescent, were from the United States, Italy and Spain. PBMCs, B-cell-depleted T cells, or T cells were the source of the cDNA or gDNA that made up the material.

V lost 0 bases, J lost 2 bases, and 4 bases stayed unmatched. The CDR3 covers 14 residues. The germline CDR1 and CDR2 sequences are GTSNPN and SVGIG (reference sequence). The repertoire was sequenced with immunoSEQ multiplex PCR; TCRdb's copy has only in-frame clones and lacks some. The table has roughly 31,000 clones, around 85% seen once; the top ten hold 24%. The sequence was collected from a human donor with active COVID-19. The donor label of this sample is uncertain. Material: peripheral blood. This rearrangement joins TRBV30 to TRBJ2-7; TRBD2 matches at 7 bases. CDR3 in DNA: TGTGCCTGGAGTGTACTTGCGGGGGCCTACGAGCAGTACTTC. This translates into CAWSVLAGAYEQYF.